This is a list of T cell receptor beta chains from one sample in a study of blood T cell repertoires in COVID-19. The method was immunoSEQ multiplex PCR; TCRdb's version includes in-frame clones alone and lacks a portion of them. The sample records about 380,000 clones, more than 75% being singletons. The sample consisted of peripheral blood. The source is a human donor with acute or convalescent COVID-19. The donor label of this sample is uncertain. Each CDR3 is given without its conserved first and last residue. The order of the fields is V gene, J gene, CDR3 protein.

V gene: TRBV28; J gene: TRBJ1-5; CDR3 protein: ASSVDFSNQPQH
V gene: TRBV15; J gene: TRBJ2-5; CDR3 protein: ATSRDRGETQY
V gene: TRBV4-1; J gene: TRBJ2-1; CDR3 protein: ASSQTGVSYNEQF
V gene: TRBV5-1; J gene: TRBJ2-3; CDR3 protein: ASSPGTGGLFGADTQY
V gene: TRBV7-9; J gene: TRBJ1-2; CDR3 protein: ASSFVGERFNRYGYT
V gene: TRBV7-7; J gene: TRBJ2-2; CDR3 protein: ASSPGGRGNTGELF
V gene: TRBV5-5; J gene: TRBJ1-1; CDR3 protein: ASSLSGLSNTEAF
V gene: TRBV6-5; J gene: TRBJ1-2; CDR3 protein: ATSYTGDPFGYT
V gene: TRBV3-1/TRBV3-2; J gene: TRBJ2-7; CDR3 protein: ASSQDRRQMFSYEQY
V gene: TRBV6-1; J gene: TRBJ2-7; CDR3 protein: ASSEFGTVSYEQY
V gene: TRBV6-5; J gene: TRBJ2-3; CDR3 protein: AIRPDWGRTDTQY
V gene: TRBV27; J gene: TRBJ1-2; CDR3 protein: ASSDTGFYGYT
V gene: TRBV2; J gene: TRBJ1-2; CDR3 protein: ASRNLPGLTPWELSYGYT
V gene: TRBV10-3; J gene: TRBJ2-1; CDR3 protein: AISPRASGDNEQF
V gene: TRBV6-1; J gene: TRBJ2-7; CDR3 protein: ASSEFQGSREQY
V gene: TRBV2; J gene: TRBJ1-1; CDR3 protein: ASDRTGENTEAF
V gene: TRBV7-9; J gene: TRBJ1-2; CDR3 protein: ASSLGQSVQLGYT
V gene: TRBV10-1; J gene: TRBJ2-7; CDR3 protein: ASAGTFYEQY
V gene: TRBV15; J gene: TRBJ1-1; CDR3 protein: ATSRDLANSGNTEAF
V gene: TRBV5-6; J gene: TRBJ1-4; CDR3 protein: ASSLGQNNEKLF
V gene: TRBV7-9; J gene: TRBJ2-1; CDR3 protein: ASSESGRGSYNEQF
V gene: TRBV14; J gene: TRBJ2-1; CDR3 protein: ASSRLGAGGPAYNEQF
V gene: TRBV30; J gene: TRBJ1-4; CDR3 protein: AWNDLGGKLF
V gene: TRBV30; J gene: TRBJ1-6; CDR3 protein: ASSPGRGTNSPLH
V gene: TRBV6-2/TRBV6-3; J gene: TRBJ1-6; CDR3 protein: ASSYDGRGFGNSPLH
V gene: TRBV7-9; J gene: TRBJ2-1; CDR3 protein: ASSLRTGGRNNEQF
V gene: TRBV2; J gene: TRBJ1-6; CDR3 protein: ASSEVRGSLH
V gene: TRBV18; J gene: TRBJ2-7; CDR3 protein: ASSPDRNSYEQY
V gene: TRBV3-1/TRBV3-2; J gene: TRBJ1-1; CDR3 protein: ASSRLQNTEAF
V gene: TRBV5-5; J gene: TRBJ1-1; CDR3 protein: ASSLAAGTRNTEAF
V gene: TRBV19; J gene: TRBJ1-6; CDR3 protein: ASPPTVYNSPLH
V gene: TRBV19; J gene: TRBJ1-4; CDR3 protein: ASRHRDRDVSNEKLF
V gene: TRBV18; J gene: TRBJ1-2; CDR3 protein: ASSPGQQMGGYT
V gene: TRBV7-9; J gene: TRBJ2-1; CDR3 protein: ASSPAGVAYNEQF
V gene: TRBV15; J gene: TRBJ2-1; CDR3 protein: ATSRDRGQGRDEQF